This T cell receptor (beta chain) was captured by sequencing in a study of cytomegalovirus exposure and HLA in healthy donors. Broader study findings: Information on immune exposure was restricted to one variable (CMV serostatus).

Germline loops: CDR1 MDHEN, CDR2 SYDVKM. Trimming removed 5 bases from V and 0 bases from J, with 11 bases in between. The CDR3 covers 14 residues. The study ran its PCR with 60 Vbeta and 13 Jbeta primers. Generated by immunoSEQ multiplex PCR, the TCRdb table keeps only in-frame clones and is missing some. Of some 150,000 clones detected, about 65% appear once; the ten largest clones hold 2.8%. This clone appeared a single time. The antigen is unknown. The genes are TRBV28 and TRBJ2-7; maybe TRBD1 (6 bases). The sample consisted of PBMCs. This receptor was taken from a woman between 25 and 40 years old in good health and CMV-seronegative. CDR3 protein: CASSPTGSSYEQYF. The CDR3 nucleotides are TGTGCCAGCAGTCCGACAGGTAGCTCCTACGAGCAGTACTTC.